These 6 T cell receptor beta chains were all obtained from the same sample, sequenced in a study of Tregs in tolerant kidney transplant recipients (dated by TCRdb to between 2018 and 2020). To prepare the library, the immunoSEQ multiplex PCR assay was applied. Not all clones reach the TCRdb copy of this immuneACCESS table, which keeps in-frame sequences only. Checked studies attribute under half of the gap to unresolved V genes and leave the rest unexplained. The sample table lists over 50,000 clones, approximately 82% of them with a count of one. Of the sample, more than 4.5% is held by the ten largest clones. Sequencing was carried out using CD4+ T cells from blood. Receptor source: a human donor in good health.

The chain uses TRBV4-3 and TRBJ1-2, with D maybe TRBD1 (5 bases). The CDR3 covers 13 residues. The V gene's germline CDR1 is LGHNA and CDR2 YSLEER. V was cut by 4 bases and J by 7 bases, with 13 bases left in between. CDR3 nucleotides: TGCGCCAGCAGCCGAATCGACAGATCTGGCTACACCTTC. Its protein is CASSRIDRSGYTF.

This clone was detected a few times. The chain combines TRBV10-3 with TRBJ1-3, with unresolved D. The CDR3 consists of 15 residues. Germline V gives CDR1 ENHRY, CDR2 SYGVKD. Trimming stripped 5 bases from V and 0 bases from J, with 11 bases between. CDR3 in amino acids: CAISLRSDSGNTIYF. The CDR3 DNA is TGTGCCATCAGTCTTAGGTCTGACTCTGGAAACACCATATATTTT.

The chain uses TRBV19 and TRBJ1-5, with D possibly being TRBD1 (5 bases). CDR3 length: 15 amino acids. Germline V gives CDR1 LNHDA, CDR2 SQIVND (reference sequence). V lost 7 bases to trimming and J lost 2 bases, with 15 bases between them. CDR3 in DNA: TGTGCCAGTAATGAGAGGGGCAGGCGCAATCAGCCCCAGCATTTT. Amino acids: CASNERGRRNQPQHF. Full variable domain (missing parts from reference TRBV19 and TRBJ1-5): DGGITQSPKYLFRKEGQNVTLSCEQNLNHDAMYWYRQDPGQGLRLIYYSQIVNDFQKGDIAEGYSVSREKKESFPLTVTSAQKNPTAFYLCASNERGRRNQPQHFGDGTRLSIL.

The sample holds one count of this clone. V usage is TRBV30 and J usage is TRBJ2-2, with D perhaps TRBD1 (6 bases). CDR1 and CDR2 from the germline V gene are GTSNPN and SVGIG (reference sequence). V dropped 2 bases and J dropped 4 bases, with 11 bases sitting between them. CDR3 length: 14 amino acids. CDR3 nucleotide sequence: TGTGCCTGGAGTCTAGGCAGGGGCACCGGGGAGCTGTTTTTT. Translation gives CAWSLGRGTGELFF.

The rearrangement links TRBV5-4 to TRBJ1-3; D unresolved. This CDR3 is 14 amino acids long. Germline V gene sequence: CDR1 SGHNT, CDR2 YYREEE (reference sequence). V was pared by 5 bases and J by 8 bases, with 17 bases between. In nucleotides, the CDR3 is TGTGCCAGCAGTTCCATGCGGGGTGTGGACACCATATATTTT. As protein: CASSSMRGVDTIYF.

In DNA form, the CDR3 reads TGTGCCAGCAGTTTACCTGGCTACGAGCAGTACTTC. Translation: CASSLPGYEQYF. This chain links TRBV28 with TRBJ2-7; D ambiguous. Germline values: CDR1 MDHEN, CDR2 SYDVKM. This CDR3 is built from 12 residues. The V end was cut by 2 bases, the J end by 3 bases, with 5 bases between.